The text below deals with one T cell receptor (beta chain). This sample is drawn from a study of T cells in tuberculosis. This table comes from immunoSEQ multiplex PCR, and its TCRdb copy is limited to in-frame clones, with some not included. Among tens of thousands of clones listed, around 90% were seen once. The V segment lost 4 bases and the J segment 4 bases; nucleotides outside the gene matches: 6. The CDR3 length is 14 residues. CDR1 is SGHRS, CDR2 YFSETQ, per germline. Sorting used thawed, overnight-rested PBMC stained with anti-CD3, a viability dye and GMM-loaded CD1B tetramer. The lipid loaded on the CD1B tetramers was C32 glucose monomycolate from Rhodococcus equi.

J is TRBJ2-3 and V is TRBV5-1; 7 nucleotides align to TRBD2. The origin of this receptor is an adult woman with latent tuberculosis. The sequencing input was CD1b-GMM tetramer-negative cells sorted from PBMCs. The CDR3 is CASSRSAGADTQYF. CDR3 sequence (DNA): TGCGCCAGCAGCCGTAGTGCGGGGGCAGATACGCAGTATTTT. Drawing the rest from reference TRBV5-1 and TRBJ2-3, the complete variable domain is KAGVTQTPRYLIKTRGQQVTLSCSPISGHRSVSWYQQTPGQGLQFLFEYFSETQRNKGNFPGRFSGRQFSNSRSEMNVSTLELGDSALYLCASSRSAGADTQYFGPGTRLTVL.